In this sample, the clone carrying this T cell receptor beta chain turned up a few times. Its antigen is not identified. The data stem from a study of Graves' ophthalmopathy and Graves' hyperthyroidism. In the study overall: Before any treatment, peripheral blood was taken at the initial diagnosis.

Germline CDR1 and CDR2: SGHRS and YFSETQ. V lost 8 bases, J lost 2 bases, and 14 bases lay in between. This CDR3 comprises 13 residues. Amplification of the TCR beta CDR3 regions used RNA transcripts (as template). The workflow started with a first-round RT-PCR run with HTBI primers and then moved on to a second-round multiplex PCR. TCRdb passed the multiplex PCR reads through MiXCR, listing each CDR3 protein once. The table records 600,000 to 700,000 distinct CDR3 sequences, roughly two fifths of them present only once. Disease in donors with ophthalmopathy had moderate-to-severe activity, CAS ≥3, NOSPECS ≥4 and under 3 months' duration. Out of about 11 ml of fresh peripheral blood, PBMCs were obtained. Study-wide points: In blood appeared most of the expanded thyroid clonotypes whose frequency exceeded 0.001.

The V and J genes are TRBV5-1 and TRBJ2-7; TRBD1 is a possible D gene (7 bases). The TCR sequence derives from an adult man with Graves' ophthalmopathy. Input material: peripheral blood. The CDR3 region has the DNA TGCGCCAGTCGACAGGGCGGGGCCTACGAGCAGTACTTC. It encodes CASRQGGAYEQYF.